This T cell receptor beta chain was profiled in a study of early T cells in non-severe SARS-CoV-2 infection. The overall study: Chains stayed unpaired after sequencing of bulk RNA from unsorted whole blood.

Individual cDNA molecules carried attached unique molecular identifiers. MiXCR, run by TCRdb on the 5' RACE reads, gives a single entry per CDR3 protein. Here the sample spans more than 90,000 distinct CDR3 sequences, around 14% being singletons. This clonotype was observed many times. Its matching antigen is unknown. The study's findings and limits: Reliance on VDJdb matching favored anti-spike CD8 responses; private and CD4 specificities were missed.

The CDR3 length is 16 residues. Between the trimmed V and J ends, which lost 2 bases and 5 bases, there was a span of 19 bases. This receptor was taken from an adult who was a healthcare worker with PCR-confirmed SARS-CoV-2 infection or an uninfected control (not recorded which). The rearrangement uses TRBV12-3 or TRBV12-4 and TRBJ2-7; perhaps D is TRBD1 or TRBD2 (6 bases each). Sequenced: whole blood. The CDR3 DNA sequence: TGTGCCAGCAGTTTACGGGGAACAGGGAGGAGGAACGAGCAGTACTTC. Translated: CASSLRGTGRRNEQYF.